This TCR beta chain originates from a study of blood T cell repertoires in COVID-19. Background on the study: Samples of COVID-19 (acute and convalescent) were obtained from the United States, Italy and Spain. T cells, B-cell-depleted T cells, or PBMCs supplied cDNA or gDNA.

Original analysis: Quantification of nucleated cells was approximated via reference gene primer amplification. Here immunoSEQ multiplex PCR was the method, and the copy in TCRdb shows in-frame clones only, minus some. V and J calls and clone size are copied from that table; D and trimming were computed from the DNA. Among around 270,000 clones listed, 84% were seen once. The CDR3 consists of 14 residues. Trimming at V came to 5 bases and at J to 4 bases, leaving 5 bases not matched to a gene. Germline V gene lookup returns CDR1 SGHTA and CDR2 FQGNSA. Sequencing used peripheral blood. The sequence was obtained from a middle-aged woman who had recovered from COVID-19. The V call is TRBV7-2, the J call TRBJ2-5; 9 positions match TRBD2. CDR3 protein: CASSQGLARETQYF. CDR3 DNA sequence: TGTGCCAGCAGCCAGGGACTAGCTCGAGAGACCCAGTACTTC.